This T cell receptor beta chain was identified during a study of preoperative IRX-2 immunotherapy in early breast cancer. The CDR3 has 15 amino acids. V lost 6 bases and J 6 bases, leaving 17 bases between the germline ends. Germline CDR1 is MNHGY and CDR2 is SAAAGT. TCRdb's table, derived via immunoSEQ multiplex PCR, lists solely in-frame clones and lacks some. Of approximately 26,000 clones listed, 75% are singletons. This clone was picked up one time. Treatment: preoperative locoregional IRX-2 cytokine immunotherapy. This phase Ib study tested locoregional IRX-2 cytokine immunotherapy given before surgery.

The J gene is TRBJ1-4, the V gene TRBV6-8; possible D gene TRBD1, 5 bases. The source of this sequence is a human donor with breast cancer. The starting material was lymph node tissue, obtained after IRX-2 immunotherapy. The CDR3 nucleotides are TGTGCCAGCAGACCCTTAGGCGGGGCTCATGAAAAACTGTTTTTT. This gives the protein CASRPLGGAHEKLFF.